The rows below give T cell receptor beta chains drawn from one sample of a study of B cell selection in AIRE deficiency. Assay: immunoSEQ multiplex PCR; the TCRdb copy retains only in-frame clones and omits some. Altogether some 25,000 clones are present, around 95% being singletons, with the ten largest covering about 0.25%. The sample taken for sequencing was CD4+CD127+ conventional T cells sorted from PBMCs. These receptors were taken from a human donor in good health. Each CDR3 is given with its conserved first and last residue.

TRBV4-1	TRBJ2-1	CASSHALMEEQFF
TRBV21-1	TRBJ1-6	CASSPLETNNSPLHF
TRBV18	TRBJ1-2	CASSPGQGKSNYGYTF
TRBV5-1	TRBJ2-2	CASSSGTSPGELFF
TRBV6-1	TRBJ2-3	CASSEAGLLKRGVTDTQYF
TRBV4-1	TRBJ2-7	CASSHPGTTSYEQYF
TRBV7-2	TRBJ1-5	CASSPRGGGNQPQHF
TRBV2	TRBJ2-7	CARGTSPSYEQYF
TRBV28	TRBJ1-2	CASSFALGGPPYGYTF
TRBV10-2	TRBJ1-2	CAISEFQGPYGYTF
TRBV6-6	TRBJ2-7	CASRFGYRASYEQYF
TRBV7-6	TRBJ2-2	CASGRLVGNTGELFF
TRBV10-3	TRBJ1-4	CAISRQAASPGEKLFF
TRBV29-1	TRBJ2-1	CSVEDVERQTYNEQFF
TRBV4-1	TRBJ1-2	CASSHQGQGFGYTF
TRBV10-3	TRBJ2-1	CAISDRDRRDRAGDEQFF
TRBV5-1	TRBJ2-5	CASSLAEGQGRSQYF
TRBV18	TRBJ2-3	CASSPGDANTDTQYF
TRBV25-1	TRBJ2-7	CASSDGTGGYEQYF
TRBV19	TRBJ1-6	CASSKDRGAAPLHF
TRBV5-4	TRBJ2-7	CASSSGQGASYEQYF
TRBV18	TRBJ2-1	CASSPLNRDSTSYEQFF
TRBV7-3	TRBJ2-3	CASSLLGDTDTQYF
TRBV5-4	TRBJ2-3	CASSGQGAGTDTQYF
TRBV25-1	TRBJ1-3	CASSPGARGNTIYF
TRBV6-5	TRBJ1-1	CASSSLARPRNTEAFF
TRBV18	TRBJ2-2	CASSPRGAGELFF
TRBV18	TRBJ2-5	CASSPGTGDETQYF
TRBV10-3	TRBJ2-3	CAINGGRPTDTQYF
TRBV7-2	TRBJ2-3	CACSQGTADTQYF
TRBV6-5	TRBJ2-6	CASRGTGGANVLTF
TRBV11-2	TRBJ1-2	CASSLEGPYRGSDYGYTF
TRBV6-1	TRBJ2-3	CASSAGGDTDTQYF
TRBV12-5	TRBJ2-2	CASGLANTLGGGANTGELFF
TRBV9	TRBJ1-1	CASSPPGQYTEAFF
TRBV21-1	TRBJ2-7	CASSKVVAGDLYEQYF
TRBV18	TRBJ2-3	CASSPPTRTDTQYF
TRBV10-1	TRBJ2-7	CASSEAGRAPVQYF
TRBV2	TRBJ2-7	CASGGSGGGYEQYF
TRBV6-5	TRBJ2-2	CASGGAATGELFF
TRBV19	TRBJ2-5	CASRDRGRGETQYF
TRBV19	TRBJ2-3	CASSPSQGTDTQYF
TRBV19	TRBJ1-2	CASSEGGDGYTF
TRBV7-8	TRBJ1-4	CASSSFLQGLSNEKLFF
TRBV6-1	TRBJ1-2	CASSEAAGSGYTF
TRBV5-4	TRBJ1-2	CASSLQGTYGYTF
TRBV11-2	TRBJ1-2	CASSLDPGDGYTF
TRBV11-3	TRBJ1-5	CASSDTGLRNQPQHF
TRBV5-4	TRBJ1-1	CASSLSGRPLGTEAFF
TRBV10-2	TRBJ1-5	CASRKGGSSQPQHF
TRBV10-3	TRBJ2-7	CAISQTGLAGHEQYF
TRBV6-5	TRBJ2-3	CASRTGAITDTQYF
TRBV11-1	TRBJ1-5	CASSLGANQPQHF
TRBV28	TRBJ1-2	CASSLTGSENTF
TRBV9	TRBJ2-3	CASSPHLAPRVADTQYF
TRBV5-6	TRBJ1-4	CASSWEGAREKLFF
TRBV7-9	TRBJ2-4	CASSSSLAKNIQYF
TRBV18	TRBJ1-5	CASSLRGGQPQHF
TRBV2	TRBJ2-2	CASKKGLANTGELFF